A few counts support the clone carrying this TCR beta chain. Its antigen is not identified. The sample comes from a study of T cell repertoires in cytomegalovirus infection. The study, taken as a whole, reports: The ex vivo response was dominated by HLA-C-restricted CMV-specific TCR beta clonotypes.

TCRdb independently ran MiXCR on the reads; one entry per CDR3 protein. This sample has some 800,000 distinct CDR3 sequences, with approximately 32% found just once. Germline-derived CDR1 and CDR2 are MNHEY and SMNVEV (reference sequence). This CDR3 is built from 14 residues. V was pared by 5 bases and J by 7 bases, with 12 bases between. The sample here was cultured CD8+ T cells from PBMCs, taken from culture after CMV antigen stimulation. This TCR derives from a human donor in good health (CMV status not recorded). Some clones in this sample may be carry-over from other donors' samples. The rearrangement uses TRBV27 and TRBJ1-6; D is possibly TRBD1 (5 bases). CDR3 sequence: CASSPRALNSPLHF. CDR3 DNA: TGTGCCAGCAGTCCCAGGGCACTAAATTCACCCCTCCACTTT.